This TCR beta chain was profiled in a study of T cell responses to AZD1222 COVID-19 vaccine. About this clone itself: The antigen is unknown.

Germline V lookup: CDR1 KGHSH, CDR2 LQKENI. This CDR3 is built from 14 residues. Trimming removed 3 bases from V and 5 bases from J; junction bases left unmatched: 7. Second doses at about 4 or about 12 weeks were pooled. The study's findings and limits: Only a handful of AZD1222 recipients, roughly six in all, had baseline seropositivity. With dominance at 160-218 and 743-854, vaccine-associated CD4 TCRs spanned spike.

Profiling relied on immunoSEQ multiplex PCR, and the TCRdb table lists in-frame clones only, not all of them. The sample has about 270,000 clones, almost 95% seen once. Sequences were derived from peripheral blood, sampled 28 days after the second AZD1222 dose. This chain links TRBV18 with TRBJ2-7; TRBD2 agrees at 7 bases. This sequence was found in an adult who received the AZD1222 COVID-19 vaccine. In DNA, the CDR3 is TGTGCCAGCTCACCGAGTGCGGGAGCGGACGAGCAGTACTTC. It encodes CASSPSAGADEQYF.